A selection of T cell receptor beta chains follows, all from one sample in a study of cytomegalovirus exposure and HLA in healthy donors. Using immunoSEQ multiplex PCR, the repertoire was profiled, and TCRdb retains in-frame clones only, with some absent. This repertoire shows approximately 150,000 clones, over 70% found once; its top ten account for 13% to 15%. The sample was PBMCs. The receptors stem from a woman aged 40 to 50 in good health and CMV-seronegative. The CDR3 runs from the conserved cysteine through the conserved F or W.

>TRBV4-1|TRBJ2-7
CASSQGKTSGYYEQYF
>TRBV9|TRBJ2-7
CASSVGAGNEQYF
>TRBV27|TRBJ2-3
CASSLSAGEADTQYF
>TRBV19|TRBJ1-1
CASSIVWGRTGAFF
>TRBV28|TRBJ2-7
CASRETSGRVGSYEQYF
>TRBV28|TRBJ2-1
CASDRGNEQFF
>TRBV7-2|TRBJ2-1
CASSPPRTASNEQFF
>TRBV7-9|TRBJ1-2
CASSLATGGHGYTF
>TRBV15|TRBJ1-2
CATSRGQGADGYTF
>TRBV10-3|TRBJ2-1
CAIRSHGGRGNEQFF
>TRBV7-9|TRBJ2-7
CASSFQVFYEQYF
>TRBV9|TRBJ2-3
CASSILAGATDTQYF
>TRBV28|TRBJ2-3
CASSPGGGAGDTQYF
>TRBV5-6|TRBJ1-5
CASSETGNSNQPQHF
>TRBV6-5|TRBJ1-5
CASSYGAQQPQHF
>TRBV11-2|TRBJ2-3
CASSPPGNTQYF
>TRBV5-4|TRBJ2-7
CASSLGSGALPYEQYF
>TRBV11-2|TRBJ2-3
CASSPLQGGTQYF
>TRBV4-1|TRBJ2-3
CASSQHRDRGSDTQYF
>TRBV4-3|TRBJ2-1
CASSQEPSGGVNEQFF
>TRBV9|TRBJ2-3
CASSVGSSGARADTQYF
>TRBV29-1|TRBJ2-3
CSVRHGTDTQYF
>TRBV7-9|TRBJ1-4
CSSSLEGAFEKLFF
>TRBV5-4|TRBJ1-2
CASSLGSAGFEGYTF
>TRBV19|TRBJ1-1
CASNGGGTEAFF
>TRBV6-1|TRBJ1-5
CASSVQGPPQPQHF
>TRBV19|TRBJ1-2
CASDRGLGGYTF
>TRBV4-3|TRBJ1-4
CASSQYRGQENEKLFF
>TRBV28|TRBJ1-2
CASGGGGDFPLNGYTF
>TRBV30|TRBJ1-4
CAWSRTGGLGEKLFF
>TRBV9|NA
CASSPRQGASYEQYF
>TRBV28|TRBJ1-2
CASSLGLEGYGYTF
>TRBV18|TRBJ1-6
CASSPQGQGSSPLHF
>TRBV6-5|TRBJ2-7
CASSSSVPPYEQYF
>TRBV4-3|TRBJ2-1
CASSQGLGRSYNEQFF
>TRBV4-3|TRBJ1-4
CASSQDSGTGGWDEKLFF
>TRBV7-9|TRBJ2-3
CASSLSGAPDTQYF
>TRBV4-3|TRBJ2-2
CASSLYRGTGELFF
>TRBV19|TRBJ1-1
CASSIDWTGEAFF
>TRBV27|TRBJ2-1
CASSAGTSGSNEQFF
>TRBV14|TRBJ2-6
CASSQVRSGANVLTF
>TRBV5-1|TRBJ2-1
CASSPGTRDYNEQFF
>TRBV28|TRBJ2-3
CASSYGAGGTHTQYF
>TRBV28|TRBJ1-1
CASTVGDSMNTEAFF
>TRBV4-1|TRBJ2-7
CASSHIPSDRREQYF
>TRBV6-5|TRBJ2-7
CASRGLAGGEQYF
>TRBV10-3|TRBJ2-1
CAISGLAGVVNEQFF
>TRBV7-2|TRBJ1-5
CASSLASRNSNQPQHF
>TRBV4-1|TRBJ2-6
CASSQATGGHLSGANVLTF
>TRBV6-5|TRBJ2-3
CASSSVAARGRGTQYF
>TRBV25-1|TRBJ2-1
CASSDLTSGGFNEQFF
>TRBV29-1|TRBJ2-7
CSVVDSSYEQYF